The present T cell receptor (beta chain) was sequenced within a study of OX40 agonist ivuxolimab in advanced cancers. Study as a whole: With a range of 23 to 79, age averaged approximately 55 years, and around 80% were male.

Patients were excluded for autoimmune disease history or systemic immunosuppression. Method: immunoSEQ multiplex PCR; TCRdb's copy keeps in-frame clones and lacks some. Seen here are about 69,000 clones, around 90% observed once, and the top ten hold roughly a tenth. Sequenced here: CD4+ or CD8+ T cells sorted from blood, sampled in a trial of the OX40 agonist ivuxolimab. The origin of this receptor is an adult with an advanced solid tumor such as melanoma, head and neck, liver or kidney cancer.

This CDR3 reads CASSRGDRGYEQYF. In DNA, the CDR3 is TGTGCCAGCAGCCGGGGGGACAGGGGGTACGAGCAGTACTTC. The chain uses TRBV7-9 and TRBJ2-5; TRBD1 matches 11 bases. Matching the DNA end better, TRBJ2-7 makes the J call doubtful. This CDR3 contains 14 residues. Germline V CDR1 and CDR2: SEHNR, FQNEAQ (reference sequence).